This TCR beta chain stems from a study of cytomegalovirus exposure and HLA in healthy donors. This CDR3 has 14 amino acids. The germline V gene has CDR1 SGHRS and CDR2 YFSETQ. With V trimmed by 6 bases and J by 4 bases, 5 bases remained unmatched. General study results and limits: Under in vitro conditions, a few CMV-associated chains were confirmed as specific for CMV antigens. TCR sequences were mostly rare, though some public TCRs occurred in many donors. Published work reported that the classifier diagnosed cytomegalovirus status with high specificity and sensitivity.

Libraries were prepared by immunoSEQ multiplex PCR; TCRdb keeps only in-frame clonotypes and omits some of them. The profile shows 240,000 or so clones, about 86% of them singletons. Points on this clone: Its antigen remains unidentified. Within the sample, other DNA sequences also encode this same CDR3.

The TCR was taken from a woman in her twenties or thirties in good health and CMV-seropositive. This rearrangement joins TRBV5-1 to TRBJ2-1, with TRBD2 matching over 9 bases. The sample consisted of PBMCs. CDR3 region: CASTAGGGYNEQFF. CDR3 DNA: TGCGCCAGCACGGCGGGAGGGGGGTACAATGAGCAGTTCTTC.